These 9 T cell receptor beta chains were sequenced from one sample in a study of blood T cell repertoires in COVID-19. The repertoire was sequenced with immunoSEQ multiplex PCR; TCRdb's copy has only in-frame clones and lacks some. The table has roughly 100,000 clones, 85% to 90% seen once; the top ten hold approximately 15%. Material for sequencing was peripheral blood. These TCRs come from a man aged 45 to 65 with acute or convalescent COVID-19.

The chain links TRBV15 to TRBJ2-1; D gene uncertain. This CDR3 has 13 residues. In germline, CDR1 is LNHNV, CDR2 YYDKDF (reference sequence). V lost 0 bases and J 9 bases, leaving 9 bases between the germline ends. The CDR3: CATSRDQASEQFF. The CDR3, as DNA: TGTGCCACCAGCAGAGATCAAGCTAGTGAGCAGTTCTTC. Based on the CDR3 plus reference TRBV15 and TRBJ2-1, the full variable domain is DAMVIQNPRYQVTQFGKPVTLSCSQTLNHNVMYWYQQKSSQAPKLLFHYYDKDFNNEADTPDNFQSRRPNTSFCFLDIRSPGLGDTAMYLCATSRDQASEQFFGPGTRLTVL.

V and J are TRBV7-8 and TRBJ1-2; D is unresolved. Trimming took 5 bases from V and 0 from J, leaving 13 bases between them. Germline V gene data show CDR1 as SGHVS and CDR2 as FQNEAQ. CDR3 length: 15 amino acids. CDR3 protein: CASSLRDTTNYGYTF. The CDR3 region has the DNA TGTGCCAGCAGCCTCCGGGATACAACTAACTATGGCTACACCTTC.

The rearrangement uses TRBV2 and TRBJ2-1, with a possible D match to TRBD2 (6 bases). Between the trimmed V and J ends, which lost 9 bases and 7 bases, there was a span of 19 bases. Looked up from germline, CDR1 is SNHLY and CDR2 is FYNNEI. The CDR3 length is 14 residues. The chain's CDR3 is CARSLGGKSNEQFF. The CDR3 DNA reads TGTGCCAGATCCCTGGGCGGGAAAAGTAATGAGCAGTTCTTC.

The rearrangement uses TRBV18 and TRBJ1-2; 9 bases are a match to TRBD1. Germline CDR1 is KGHSH and CDR2 is LQKENI. This CDR3 region has 15 residues. Unmatched junction bases numbered 4, after V lost 2 bases and J lost 3 bases. The CDR3 DNA reads as TGTGCCAGCTCACCAAAGCGGACAGGGGACTATGGCTACACCTTC. Translating it yields CASSPKRTGDYGYTF.

This chain links TRBV2 with TRBJ2-3; tentatively, D is TRBD2 (5 bases). V lost 6 bases to trimming and J lost 2 bases, with 9 bases between them. The CDR3 consists of 13 residues. Germline V gene data show CDR1 as SNHLY and CDR2 as FYNNEI. In DNA form, the CDR3 reads TGTGCCAGCAGCCGGGATGCCACAGATACGCAGTATTTT. This codes for CASSRDATDTQYF.

This chain uses TRBV11-2 with TRBJ2-2, with 11 bases matching TRBD2. The CDR3 is made up of 17 amino acids. The V gene end was trimmed by 1 base and the J gene end by 4 bases; junction bases not matched to a gene: 5. Germline assignment: CDR1 SGHAT and CDR2 FQNNGV. The CDR3 DNA reads TGTGCCAGCAGCTTAGCTAGCGGGAGGCGGGGCACCGGGGAGCTGTTTTTT. This gives the protein CASSLASGRRGTGELFF.

CDR3 in amino acids: CASSSPGTSVGLSYEQYF. The DNA for the CDR3 is TGTGCCAGCAGTTCCCCCGGGACATCGGTGGGACTATCCTACGAGCAGTACTTC. The genes are TRBV28 and TRBJ2-7; a weak D match, TRBD2 (7 bases). The V and J ends lost 4 bases and 1 base respectively, with 23 bases between them. The CDR3 extends over 18 amino acids. Germline CDR1 is MDHEN and CDR2 is SYDVKM.

This chain joins TRBV7-8 and TRBJ2-5; 9 bases are a match to TRBD2. Trimming cost V 4 bases and J 2 bases; bases outside gene matches: 5. The CDR3 has 15 amino acids. Germline V gene lookup returns CDR1 SGHVS and CDR2 FQNEAQ. This CDR3 reads CASSSAGGRQETQYF. Here the CDR3 DNA reads TGTGCCAGCAGCTCGGCGGGGGGGAGACAAGAGACCCAGTACTTC.

This clone occurred once. The chain employs TRBV5-1 and TRBJ2-7; 9 bases are shared with TRBD2. From germline, CDR1 is SGHRS and CDR2 YFSETQ. The CDR3 loop spans 15 amino acids. J gave up 3 bases and V 1 base, and 5 bases lay outside the gene matches. DNA for the CDR3: TGCGCCAGCAGCTTGTTCAGCGGGAGGTACTACGAGCAGTACTTC. Translating it yields CASSLFSGRYYEQYF.